These 14 T cell receptor beta chains were sequenced from one sample in a study of early T cells in non-severe SARS-CoV-2 infection. TCRdb processed the 5' RACE reads anew with MiXCR; each CDR3 protein has one entry. The sample includes 45,000 or so distinct CDR3 sequences, 20% to 25% of them seen just once. Specimen: whole blood, collected at baseline. All receptors come from an adult who was a healthcare worker with PCR-confirmed SARS-CoV-2 infection or an uninfected control (not recorded which).

V usage is TRBV10-1 and J usage is TRBJ2-3; possibly TRBD1 for D (5 bases). Germline V CDR1 and CDR2: WNHNN, SYGVQD (reference sequence). The CDR3 sequence is 15 residues long. With 0 bases removed from V and 4 bases from J, the gap between germline ends came to 11 bases. Written as DNA, the CDR3 is TGCGCCAGCAGTGAGTCGGGTAGGGGCCCAGATACGCAGTATTTT. It translates to CASSESGRGPDTQYF.

The chain recombines TRBV12-3 or TRBV12-4 with TRBJ2-7; TRBD2 might be the D (5 bases). Deletions cut 5 bases from V and 6 bases from J, with 14 bases between. This CDR3 has 13 residues. This CDR3 reads CASSPDWAGEQYF. The CDR3 DNA sequence: TGTGCCAGCAGTCCAGACTGGGCGGGCGAGCAGTACTTC.

A word on this clonotype: At one end, the junction sequence differs from germline, possibly due to a read error. The V gene is TRBV29-1, the J gene TRBJ2-3; D is possibly TRBD1 (5 bases). CDR3 size: 11 residues. CDR1 SQVTM and CDR2 ANQGSEA come from the germline V gene. In DNA form, the CDR3 reads TGCAGCGTTGAAATCCCTACTCCCAGGGATTTT. Amino acid sequence: CSVEIPTPRDF.

In its sample, this clonotype was seen many times. The chain combines TRBV11-2 with TRBJ2-3, with TRBD1 as a possible D gene (5 bases). The CDR3 covers 14 residues. From germline, CDR1 is SGHAT and CDR2 FQNNGV. Trimming left V 1 base short and J 0 bases short, with 5 bases between. The chain's CDR3 is CASSLGQSTDTQYF. The CDR3 nucleotides read TGTGCCAGCAGCTTAGGACAGAGCACAGATACGCAGTATTTT.

This clonotype was observed a few times. V usage is TRBV20-1 and J usage is TRBJ1-2; D might be TRBD1 (6 bases). Trimming pared 3 bases from V and 3 bases from J, leaving 14 bases between. The V gene's germline CDR1 is DFQATT and CDR2 SNEGSKA (reference sequence). This CDR3 comprises 14 residues. CDR3 region: CSASALRQDYGYTF. As DNA, the CDR3 is TGCAGTGCTAGTGCCTTAAGACAGGACTATGGCTACACCTTC.

The rearrangement links TRBV7-8 to TRBJ2-5; D is undetermined. The CDR3 covers 15 residues. Germline CDR1 is SGHVS and CDR2 is FQNEAQ. The V end was cut by 2 bases, the J end by 2 bases, with 12 bases between. CDR3 region: CASSLSSSLQETQYF. The CDR3 DNA is TGTGCCAGCAGCTTAAGTTCCAGCCTGCAAGAGACCCAGTACTTC.

This chain connects TRBV9 to TRBJ2-1; 14 nucleotides match TRBD2. The germline V gene encodes CDR1 SGDLS and CDR2 YYNGEE. The CDR3 runs to 17 residues. V was clipped by 0 bases and J by 2 bases; unmatched bases: 1. The CDR3 loop is CASSVGTSGGTYNEQFF. The CDR3 DNA sequence: TGTGCCAGCAGCGTAGGGACTAGCGGGGGGACCTACAATGAGCAGTTCTTC.

The gene calls are TRBV18 and TRBJ1-1; the match to TRBD1 covers 10 bases. Germline loops: CDR1 KGHSH, CDR2 LQKENI. The CDR3 covers 16 residues. The junction had 3 bases not matched to a gene; V was cut back by 0 bases and J by 2 bases. The CDR3 DNA reads as TGTGCCAGCTCACCACCCCGGACAGGGGGAAACACTGAAGCTTTCTTT. This codes for CASSPPRTGGNTEAFF.

This clonotype came up many times. This rearrangement joins TRBV11-2 to TRBJ2-1; TRBD2 agrees at 7 bases. The CDR3 is 15 residues long. J was trimmed by 5 bases and V by 3 bases; bases with no gene match: 7. Germline loops: CDR1 SGHAT, CDR2 FQNNGV. The CDR3 region has the DNA TGTGCCAGCAGCTTTTATGGAGCGGGGCACAATGAGCAGTTCTTC. Protein: CASSFYGAGHNEQFF.

This clonotype was seen more than once but under ten times. This chain connects TRBV5-1 to TRBJ2-5, with 12 nucleotides matching TRBD1. The length of the CDR3 is 14 residues. The V segment lost 7 bases and the J segment 5 bases; nucleotides outside the gene matches: 6. CDR1 and CDR2 (germline): SGHRS, YFSETQ. CDR3 region: CASFRDRGLETQYF. CDR3 DNA: TGCGCCAGCTTCCGGGACAGGGGGCTTGAGACCCAGTACTTC.

A few counts support this clonotype. J is TRBJ2-3 and V is TRBV9, with 15 bases lining up with TRBD2. This CDR3 contains 17 residues. In germline, CDR1 is SGDLS, CDR2 YYNGEE. J gave up 9 bases and V 3 bases, and 11 bases lay outside the gene matches. This CDR3 reads CASSGPPGLAGGNTQYF. The CDR3 DNA sequence: TGTGCCAGCAGCGGACCGCCGGGACTAGCGGGGGGTAACACGCAGTATTTT.

The rearrangement links TRBV14 to TRBJ1-2; 7 bases are shared with TRBD1. Germline V lookup: CDR1 SGHDN, CDR2 FVKESK. The CDR3 sequence is 15 residues long. V lost 4 bases and J lost 3; bases outside the gene matches: 8. CDR3 sequence reads: CASSLLGTAYYGYTF. The CDR3 coding sequence is TGTGCCAGCAGCCTCTTAGGGACAGCTTACTATGGCTACACCTTC.

The CDR3 region has the DNA TGTGCCAGCAGTTTAATGGTAACAGATACGCAGTATTTT. Its translation: CASSLMVTDTQYF. The genes are TRBV27 and TRBJ2-3, with D uncertain. V was pared by 2 bases and J by 3 bases, with 6 bases between. The germline V gene encodes CDR1 MNHEY and CDR2 SMNVEV (reference sequence). The CDR3 covers 13 residues.

This clonotype was seen more than once but under ten times. The genes are TRBV7-2 and TRBJ2-2; 8 bases map to TRBD1. With 5 bases clipped from V and 6 bases from J, the junction kept 5 bases outside the gene matches. CDR3 length: 14 amino acids. CDR1 and CDR2 from the germline V gene are SGHTA and FQGNSA. CDR3 protein: CASSQDRVAGELFF. CDR3 nucleotide sequence: TGTGCCAGCAGCCAGGACAGGGTAGCCGGGGAGCTGTTTTTT.